What follows describes a single TCR beta chain. Sequencing used immunoSEQ multiplex PCR; TCRdb keeps in-frame clones, though not all of them. In the table there are roughly 60,000 clones, about 87% of which are singletons. The CDR3 runs to 15 residues. Germline CDR1 is SNHLY and CDR2 is FYNNEI. Trimming removed 4 bases from V and 6 bases from J; junction bases left unmatched: 9. These data originate in a study of technical replicates of blood from a handful of donors. The chain employs TRBV2 and TRBJ2-3; TRBD2 aligns across 8 bases. The specimen sequenced was PBMCs. The source is a human donor in good health. Some clones in this sample may be carry-over from other donors' samples. CDR3 sequence reads: CASSGVAGSRDTQYF. CDR3 bases: TGTGCCAGCAGTGGGGTAGCGGGATCCAGGGATACGCAGTATTTT.